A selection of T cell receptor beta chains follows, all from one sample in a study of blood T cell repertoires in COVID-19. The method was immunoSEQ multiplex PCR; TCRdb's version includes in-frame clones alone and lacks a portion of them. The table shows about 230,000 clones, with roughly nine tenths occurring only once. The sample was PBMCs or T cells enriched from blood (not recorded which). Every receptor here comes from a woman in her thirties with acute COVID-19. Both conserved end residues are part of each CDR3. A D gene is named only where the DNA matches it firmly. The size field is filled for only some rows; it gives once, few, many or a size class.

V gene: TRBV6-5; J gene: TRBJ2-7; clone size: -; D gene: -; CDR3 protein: CASTGGGGPYEQYF; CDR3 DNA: TGTGCCAGCACCGGCGGAGGCGGGCCCTACGAGCAGTACTTC
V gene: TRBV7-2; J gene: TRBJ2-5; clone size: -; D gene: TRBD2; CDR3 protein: CASVRLAVGETQYF; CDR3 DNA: TGTGCCAGCGTCCGACTAGCGGTGGGAGAGACCCAGTACTTC
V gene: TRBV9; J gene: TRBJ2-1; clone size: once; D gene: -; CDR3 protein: CASSVLRDTLGGEQFF; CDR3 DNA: TGTGCCAGCAGCGTGCTCCGGGACACCCTTGGGGGTGAGCAGTTCTTC
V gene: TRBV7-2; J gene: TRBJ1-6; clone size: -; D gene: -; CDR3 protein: CASSLGWADNSPLHF; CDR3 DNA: TGTGCCAGCAGCTTAGGGTGGGCTGACAATTCACCCCTCCACTTT
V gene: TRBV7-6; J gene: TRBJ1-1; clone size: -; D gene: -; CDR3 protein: CASSAVGGGDKAFF; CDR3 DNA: TGTGCCAGCAGCGCCGTCGGTGGGGGGGATAAAGCTTTCTTT
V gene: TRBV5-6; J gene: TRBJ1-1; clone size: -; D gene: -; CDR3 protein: CASSLFPGGFTEAFF; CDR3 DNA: TGTGCCAGCAGCTTGTTTCCGGGCGGGTTCACTGAAGCTTTCTTT
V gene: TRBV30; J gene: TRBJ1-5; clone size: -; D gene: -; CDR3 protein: CAWSWGGGNQPQHF; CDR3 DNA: TGTGCCTGGAGTTGGGGAGGAGGCAATCAGCCCCAGCATTTT
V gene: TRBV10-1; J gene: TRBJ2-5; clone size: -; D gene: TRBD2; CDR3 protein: CASSEGAGVKETQYF; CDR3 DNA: TGCGCCAGCAGTGAGGGCGCGGGGGTTAAAGAGACCCAGTACTTC
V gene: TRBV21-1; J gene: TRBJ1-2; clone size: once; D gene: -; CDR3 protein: CASSSYGQENLYGYTF; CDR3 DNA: TGTGCCAGCAGCAGCTACGGACAGGAAAACCTCTATGGCTACACCTTC
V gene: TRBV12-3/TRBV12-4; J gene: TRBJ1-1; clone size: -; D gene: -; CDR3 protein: CASSLGALEAFF; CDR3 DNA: TGTGCCAGCAGTTTAGGGGCCCTTGAAGCTTTCTTT
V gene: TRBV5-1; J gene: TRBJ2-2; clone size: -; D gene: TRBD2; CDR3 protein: CASSRTSGAEGELFF; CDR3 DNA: TGCGCCAGCAGCCGGACTAGCGGGGCAGAGGGGGAGCTGTTTTTT
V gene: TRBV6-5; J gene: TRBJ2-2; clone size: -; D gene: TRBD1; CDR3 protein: CASSRDRDTGELFF; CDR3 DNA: TGTGCCAGCAGCCGGGACAGGGACACCGGGGAGCTGTTTTTT
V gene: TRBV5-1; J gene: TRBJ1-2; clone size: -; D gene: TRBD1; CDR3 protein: CASSLAGTESYNYGYTF; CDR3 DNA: TGCGCCAGCAGCTTGGCCGGGACAGAAAGTTACAACTATGGCTACACCTTC
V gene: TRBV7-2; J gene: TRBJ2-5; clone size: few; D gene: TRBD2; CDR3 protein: CASSLVLAGTQETQYF; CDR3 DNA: TGTGCCAGCAGCTTAGTGCTAGCGGGAACCCAAGAGACCCAGTACTTC
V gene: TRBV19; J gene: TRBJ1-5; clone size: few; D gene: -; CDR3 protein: CASSIIASYSNQPQHF; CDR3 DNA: TGTGCCAGTAGTATCATCGCGAGTTATAGCAATCAGCCCCAGCATTTT
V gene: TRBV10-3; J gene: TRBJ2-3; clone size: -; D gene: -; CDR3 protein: CAIGRREDTQYF; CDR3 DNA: TGTGCCATCGGCCGCAGGGAAGATACGCAGTATTTT
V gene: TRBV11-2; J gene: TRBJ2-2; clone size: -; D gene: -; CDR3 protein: CASSLYTGELFF; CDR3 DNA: TGTGCCAGCAGCCTATACACCGGGGAGCTGTTTTTT
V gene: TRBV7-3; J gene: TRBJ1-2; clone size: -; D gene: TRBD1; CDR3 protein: CASSLTTGGYGYTF; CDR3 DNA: TGTGCCAGCAGCTTAACGACAGGGGGCTATGGCTACACCTTC
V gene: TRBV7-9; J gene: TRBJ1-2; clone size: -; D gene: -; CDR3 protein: CASSSGTPNYGYTF; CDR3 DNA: TGTGCCAGCAGCTCCGGGACACCCAACTATGGCTACACCTTC
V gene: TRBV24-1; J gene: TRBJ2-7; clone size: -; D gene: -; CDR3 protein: CATSDQGYEQYF; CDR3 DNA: TGTGCCACCAGTGATCAGGGATACGAGCAGTACTTC
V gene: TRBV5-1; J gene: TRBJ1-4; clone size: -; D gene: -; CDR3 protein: CASSPQAGSTNEKLFF; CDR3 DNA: TGCGCCAGCAGCCCCCAAGCGGGATCAACTAATGAAAAACTGTTTTTT
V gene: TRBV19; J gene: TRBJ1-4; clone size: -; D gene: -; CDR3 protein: CASSNSANEKLFF; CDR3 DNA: TGTGCCAGTAGTAACTCGGCTAATGAAAAACTGTTTTTT
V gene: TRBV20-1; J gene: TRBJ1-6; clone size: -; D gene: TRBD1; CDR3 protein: CSASGAPTGRNSPLHF; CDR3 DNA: TGCAGTGCTAGTGGGGCCCCGACAGGGCGGAATTCACCCCTCCACTTT
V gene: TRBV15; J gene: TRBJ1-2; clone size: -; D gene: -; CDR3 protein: CATSRAQLRGYTF; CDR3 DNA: TGTGCCACCAGCAGAGCTCAACTACGGGGCTACACCTTC
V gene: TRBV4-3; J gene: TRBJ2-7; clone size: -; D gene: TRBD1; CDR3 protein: CASSQAPGQGYEQYF; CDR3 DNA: TGCGCCAGCAGCCAGGCCCCGGGACAGGGTTACGAGCAGTACTTC
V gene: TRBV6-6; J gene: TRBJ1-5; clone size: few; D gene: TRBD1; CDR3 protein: CAPTAGGLRQPQHF; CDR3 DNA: TGTGCCCCCACCGCAGGGGGCCTAAGACAGCCCCAGCATTTT
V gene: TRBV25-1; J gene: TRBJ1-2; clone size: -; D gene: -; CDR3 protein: CASSAPFGWGANGYTF; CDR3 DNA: TGTGCCAGCAGTGCCCCGTTTGGGTGGGGCGCAAATGGCTACACCTTC
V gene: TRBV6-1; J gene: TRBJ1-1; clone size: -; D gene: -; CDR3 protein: CASSEQEATEAFF; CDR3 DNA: TGTGCCAGCAGTGAACAGGAGGCCACTGAAGCTTTCTTT
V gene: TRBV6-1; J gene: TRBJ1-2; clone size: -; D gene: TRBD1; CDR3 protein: CASSEFLWGTGGLGYTF; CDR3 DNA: TGTGCCAGCAGTGAATTTTTGTGGGGGACAGGGGGCTTGGGCTACACCTTC
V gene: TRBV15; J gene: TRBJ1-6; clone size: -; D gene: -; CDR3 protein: CATSRDRRANSPLHF; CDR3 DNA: TGTGCCACCAGCAGAGATCGCAGGGCCAATTCACCCCTCCACTTT
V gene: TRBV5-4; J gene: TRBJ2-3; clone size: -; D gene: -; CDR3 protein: CAILTGEDTQYF; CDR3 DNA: TGTGCCATCCTGACCGGGGAAGATACGCAGTATTTT
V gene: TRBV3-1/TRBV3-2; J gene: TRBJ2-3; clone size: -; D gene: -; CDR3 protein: CASSHPKYGGYTDTQYF; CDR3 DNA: TGTGCCAGCAGCCATCCTAAGTATGGGGGGTACACAGATACGCAGTATTTT
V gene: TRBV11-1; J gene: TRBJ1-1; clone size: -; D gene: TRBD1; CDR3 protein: CASSRLTGLNTEAFF; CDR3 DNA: TGTGCCAGCAGCCGGCTGACAGGGCTGAACACTGAAGCTTTCTTT
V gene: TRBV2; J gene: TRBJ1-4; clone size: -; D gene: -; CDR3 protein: CASSYETAEKLFF; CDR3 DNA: TGTGCCAGCAGTTACGAGACAGCCGAAAAACTGTTTTTT
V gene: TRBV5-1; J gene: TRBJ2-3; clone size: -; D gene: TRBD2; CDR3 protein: CASSLSGVSTDTQYF; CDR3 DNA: TGCGCCAGCAGCCTTAGCGGGGTGTCCACAGATACGCAGTATTTT
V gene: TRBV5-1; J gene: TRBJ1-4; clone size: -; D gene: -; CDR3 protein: CASSLQPATNEKLFF; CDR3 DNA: TGCGCCAGCAGCTTACAGCCTGCAACTAATGAAAAACTGTTTTTT
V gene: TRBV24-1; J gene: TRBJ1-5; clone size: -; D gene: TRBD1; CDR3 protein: CATSDGTANSNQPQHF; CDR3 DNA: TGTGCCACCAGTGATGGGACAGCGAATTCCAATCAGCCCCAGCATTTT
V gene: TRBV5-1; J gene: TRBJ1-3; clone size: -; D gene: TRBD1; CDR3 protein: CASSLTGGGNTIYF; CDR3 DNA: TGCGCCAGCAGCCTCACAGGGGGCGGAAACACCATATATTTT
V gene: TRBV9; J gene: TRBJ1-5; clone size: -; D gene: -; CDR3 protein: CASSVDGRGGEPQHF; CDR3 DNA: TGTGCCAGCAGCGTAGATGGGCGGGGGGGAGAGCCCCAGCATTTT
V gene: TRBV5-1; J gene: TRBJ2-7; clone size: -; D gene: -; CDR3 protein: CASMLEVHRGGEQYF; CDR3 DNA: TGCGCCAGCATGCTTGAAGTTCACAGGGGGGGCGAGCAGTACTTC
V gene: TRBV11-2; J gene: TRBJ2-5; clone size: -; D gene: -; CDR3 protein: CASSLEGASPQYF; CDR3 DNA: TGTGCCAGCAGCTTAGAAGGGGCTTCCCCCCAGTACTTC
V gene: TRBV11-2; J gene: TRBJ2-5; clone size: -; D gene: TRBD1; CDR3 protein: CASSLVQGARETQYF; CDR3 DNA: TGTGCCAGCAGCTTAGTACAGGGGGCGAGGGAGACCCAGTACTTC
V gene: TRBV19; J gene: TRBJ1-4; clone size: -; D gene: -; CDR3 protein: CASSIWGDNEKLFF; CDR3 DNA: TGTGCCAGTAGTATCTGGGGGGATAATGAAAAACTGTTTTTT
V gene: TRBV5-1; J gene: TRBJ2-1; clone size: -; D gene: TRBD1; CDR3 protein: CASSSRDRVRNEQFF; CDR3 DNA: TGCGCCAGCAGCTCCCGGGACAGGGTTAGGAATGAGCAGTTCTTC
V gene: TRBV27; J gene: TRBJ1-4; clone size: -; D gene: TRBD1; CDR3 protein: CAAGGQTNEKLFF; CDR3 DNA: TGTGCCGCAGGGGGACAGACTAATGAAAAACTGTTTTTT
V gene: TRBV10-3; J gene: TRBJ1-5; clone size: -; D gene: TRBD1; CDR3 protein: CATRQGDTPASDQPQHF; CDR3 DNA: TGTGCCACGCGACAGGGCGATACCCCGGCCTCAGATCAGCCCCAGCATTTT
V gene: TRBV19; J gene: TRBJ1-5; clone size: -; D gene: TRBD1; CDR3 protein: CASSMGTEYSNQPQHF; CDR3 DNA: TGTGCCAGTAGTATGGGGACAGAGTATAGCAATCAGCCCCAGCATTTT
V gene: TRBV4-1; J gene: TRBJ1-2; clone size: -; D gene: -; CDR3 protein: CASSQGQGGSYGYTF; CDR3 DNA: TGCGCCAGCAGCCAAGGGCAGGGTGGTAGCTATGGCTACACCTTC
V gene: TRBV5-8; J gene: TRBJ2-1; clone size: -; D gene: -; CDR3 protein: CASTRQAWNSVNEQFF; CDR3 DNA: TGTGCCAGCACCCGACAGGCATGGAACAGTGTCAATGAGCAGTTCTTC
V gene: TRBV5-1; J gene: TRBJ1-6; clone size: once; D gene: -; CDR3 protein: CASSEGTLYNSPLHF; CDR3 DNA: TGCGCCAGCAGCGAAGGGACACTGTATAATTCACCCCTCCACTTT
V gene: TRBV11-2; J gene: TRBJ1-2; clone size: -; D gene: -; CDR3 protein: CASSLDDRIYGYTF; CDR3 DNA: TGTGCCAGCAGCTTAGATGACAGAATCTATGGCTACACCTTC
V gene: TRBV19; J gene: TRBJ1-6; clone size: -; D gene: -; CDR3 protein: CASSIRQSIISPLHF; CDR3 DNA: TGTGCCAGTAGTATTCGACAGAGTATCATATCACCCCTCCACTTT
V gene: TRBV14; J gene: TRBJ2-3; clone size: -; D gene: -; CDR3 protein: CASSQGSRVPQYF; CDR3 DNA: TGTGCCAGCAGCCAAGGTTCCAGGGTCCCGCAGTATTTT
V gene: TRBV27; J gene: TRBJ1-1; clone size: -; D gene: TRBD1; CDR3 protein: CASSRILGTGLMNTEAFF; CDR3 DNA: TGTGCCAGCAGTAGGATCCTCGGGACAGGACTTATGAACACTGAAGCTTTCTTT